The clone carrying this T cell receptor (beta chain) occurred a few times. Germline loops: CDR1 LNHNV, CDR2 YYDKDF (reference sequence). V was cut by 0 bases and J by 2 bases, with 8 bases left in between. This CDR3 is built from 14 residues. These data belong to a study of control samples from healthy donors and cancer patients. Method: immunoSEQ multiplex PCR; TCRdb's copy keeps in-frame clones and lacks some. The top ten hold around 1.6% of the sample, which has fewer than 200,000 clones, approximately 95% seen once. The chain is built from TRBV15 and TRBJ2-7; tentatively, D is TRBD1 (5 bases). The material sequenced was blood. This receptor was taken from a man younger than 35 in good health. The CDR3, as DNA: TGTGCCACCAGCAGAGATCCGACAGCCTACGAGCAGTACTTC. Its translation: CATSRDPTAYEQYF.